These T cell receptor beta chains were read from a single sample in a study of T cell repertoires in cytomegalovirus infection. Their target antigens are unknown. TCRdb processed the reads anew with MiXCR; each CDR3 protein has one entry. This repertoire shows 900,000 to 950,000 distinct CDR3 sequences, about a third found once; its top ten account for 13%. Sequences were derived from cultured CD8+ T cells from PBMCs, sampled from culture after CMV antigen stimulation. These receptor sequences come from a human donor in good health (CMV status not recorded). Some clones in this sample may be carry-over from other donors' samples. The CDR3 runs from the conserved cysteine through the conserved F or W. D genes are given only for firm matches. The listing skips clone size in some rows; elsewhere it reads once, few, many or a size class.

j_call v_call d_call clone_size cdr3_aa
TRBJ1-6 TRBV4-2 - - CASSQEADDNSPLHF
TRBJ2-5 TRBV27 - - CASSSSGPETQYF
TRBJ2-2 TRBV2 TRBD1 few CASSLGTGIDGELFF
TRBJ1-5 TRBV6-2/TRBV6-3 - - CASSYSEGIQPQHF
TRBJ2-7 TRBV2 - - CASSETGRSVNNMYF
TRBJ2-7 TRBV7-9 TRBD1 many CASSPPGTGALEQYF
TRBJ1-6 TRBV20-1 TRBD1 once CSALGQPTDNSPLHF
TRBJ2-7 TRBV6-5 - few CASSYLDNNEQYF
TRBJ2-1 TRBV29-1 - - CSLLTHYNEQFF
TRBJ2-5 TRBV25-1 - few CASSEGRGSQETQYF
TRBJ2-7 TRBV7-9 TRBD1 many CASSLTGTAYEQYF
TRBJ1-2 TRBV25-1 - - CASSEAPSGSYGYTF
TRBJ1-1 TRBV12-3/TRBV12-4 - many CASSRLNTEAFF
TRBJ2-5 TRBV7-2 - many CASSSITGSETQYF
TRBJ2-1 TRBV5-5 - - CASSLWGARSSYNEQFF
TRBJ1-5 TRBV4-1 - - CASSQDPGYNQPQHF
TRBJ2-1 TRBV6-6 - few CASSYSRLVAYNEQFF
TRBJ1-6 TRBV27 - - CASSFRYLGPARNSPLHF
TRBJ2-1 TRBV6-5 - many CASRAGRGAYNEQFF
TRBJ2-3 TRBV15 TRBD2 few CATSRNLRAGGHPTDTQYF
TRBJ2-7 TRBV27 - - CASSLWVEGSYEQYF
TRBJ1-5 TRBV28 - - CASTPLEGGQPQHF
TRBJ1-5 TRBV7-2 - many CASSLEWQFNQPQHF
TRBJ2-3 TRBV6-6 - once CASSYFLRDTQYF
TRBJ2-2 TRBV6-2/TRBV6-3 - - CASSLGGEDTGELFF
TRBJ2-3 TRBV27 - - CASSLLAQGTDTQYF
TRBJ1-2 TRBV7-9 - many CAKDRPWVGYTF
TRBJ1-2 TRBV2 - - CATPGPGHGYTF
TRBJ2-3 TRBV5-4 TRBD2 few CASSLVPSGARYTDTQYF
TRBJ2-1 TRBV7-9 TRBD2 - CANSLSSNGGSYNEQFF
TRBJ2-2 TRBV12-3/TRBV12-4 - - CASTLRENTGELFF
TRBJ1-1 TRBV7-3 - few CASSLVRTRNTEAFF
TRBJ1-2 TRBV12-3/TRBV12-4 - - CASSEPIAKDYGYTF
TRBJ2-1 TRBV7-3 - once CASSLLGGAPPGNEQFF
TRBJ2-1 TRBV20-1 TRBD1 few CSAHLTGNGAYNEQFF
TRBJ2-2 TRBV12-3/TRBV12-4 TRBD2 few CASSPLAGETGELFF
TRBJ2-7 TRBV4-2 TRBD1 - CASSQGRGLTYEQYF
TRBJ2-2 TRBV7-9 - - CASSPWDLRGGNTGELFF
TRBJ2-1 TRBV10-3 TRBD2 - CATLAAGNEQFF
TRBJ1-1 TRBV6-5 - - CASSYLGEYTEAFF